This paragraph reports one TCR beta chain. Its target is unknown. The data are from a study of OX40 agonist ivuxolimab in advanced cancers. For the study at large: Across the patients, intravenous ivuxolimab was delivered every 2 weeks at 0.01 to 10 mg/kg. Study-level findings and limits: Among the lowest peripheral clonal expansion occurred in 0.1-3.0 mg/kg partial responders.

The assay was immunoSEQ multiplex PCR, and TCRdb's table has in-frame clones only and misses some. The data contain 50,000 to 60,000 clones, about 85% of them singletons. V shed 0 bases and J 4 bases; nucleotides not matched to a gene: 2. The V gene's germline CDR1 is SGHVS and CDR2 FNYEAQ. The CDR3 length is 16 residues. The TCR was taken from an adult with an advanced solid tumor such as melanoma, head and neck, liver or kidney cancer. The chain combines TRBV7-6 with TRBJ2-2, with 10 bases fitting TRBD2. The sequencing used CD4+ or CD8+ T cells sorted from blood, collected in a trial of the OX40 agonist ivuxolimab. The CDR3 spells CASSLATSGATGELFF. The CDR3, as DNA: TGTGCCAGCAGCTTAGCTACTAGCGGGGCCACCGGGGAGCTGTTTTTT.